The 15 T cell receptor beta chains given below trace back to one sample, sequenced in a study of blood T cell repertoires in COVID-19 (dated by TCRdb to the early 2020s). Library generation was performed with the immunoSEQ multiplex PCR assay. TCRdb limited this immuneACCESS table to in-frame rearrangements with V and J called. A share of clones is missing; checked studies link under half to unresolved V genes, and the rest is unexplained. This sample holds about 170,000 clones; around four fifths were observed only once. The biggest ten clones account for roughly 9.1% of the sample. The sequenced sample consisted of peripheral blood. These receptors all stem from a woman older than 75 with active or convalescent COVID-19.

The DNA for the CDR3 is TGTGCCAGTAGTATAGCCAGCGGCGCCTACAATGAGCAGTTCTTC. Residues: CASSIASGAYNEQFF. The chain employs TRBV19 and TRBJ2-1, with D possibly matching TRBD2 (5 bases). The length of the CDR3 is 15 residues. Trimming shortened V by 1 base and J by 2 bases, and 9 bases separated the two germline ends. Germline V lookup: CDR1 LNHDA, CDR2 SQIVND (reference sequence).

CDR3 sequence reads: CASSLGAGRDTQYF. CDR3 DNA sequence: TGCGCCAGCAGCTTGGGGGCCGGGAGGGATACGCAGTATTTT. The rearrangement uses TRBV5-1 and TRBJ2-3, with 7 nucleotides matching TRBD2. With V trimmed by 0 bases and J by 6 bases, 4 bases remained unmatched. CDR1 is SGHRS, CDR2 YFSETQ, per germline. The CDR3 consists of 14 residues.

This clone was counted a single time. The chain has TRBV7-8 and TRBJ2-1; D perhaps matches TRBD2 (5 bases). Trimming stripped 4 bases from V and 3 bases from J, with 16 bases between. The CDR3 spans 16 residues. Per the germline V gene, CDR1 is SGHVS and CDR2 is FQNEAQ. CDR3 protein: CASSYAKGAYYNEQFF. In DNA, the CDR3 is TGTGCCAGCAGCTATGCGAAGGGAGCTTACTACAATGAGCAGTTCTTC.

The chain carries TRBV7-9 and TRBJ2-6, with D maybe TRBD1 (6 bases). The CDR3 runs to 16 residues. The germline CDR1 and CDR2 sequences are SEHNR and FQNEAQ (reference sequence). V lost 4 bases to trimming and J lost 0 bases, with 10 bases between them. The CDR3 nucleotides are TGTGCCAGCAGCTCAGGCAGGGGCTCTGGGGCCAACGTCCTGACTTTC. Translating gives CASSSGRGSGANVLTF.

The rearrangement joins TRBV5-6 to TRBJ2-5; the match to TRBD2 covers 16 bases. Germline-derived CDR1 and CDR2 are SGHDT and YYEEEE. This CDR3 contains 18 residues. V shed 3 bases and J 4 bases; nucleotides not matched to a gene: 9. CDR3 sequence: CASSSPGLAGGPRETQYF. CDR3 nucleotides: TGTGCCAGCAGCTCACCGGGACTAGCGGGGGGGCCCCGAGAGACCCAGTACTTC.

J is TRBJ2-5 and V is TRBV29-1, with TRBD2 as a possible D gene (5 bases). Looked up from germline, CDR1 is SQVTM and CDR2 is ANQGSEA. This CDR3 has 14 amino acids. Trimming took 6 bases from V and 1 from J, leaving 15 bases between them. The CDR3 nucleotides read TGCAGCGTAAGAGGCAGCGGTGGCCAAGAGACCCAGTACTTC. This encodes CSVRGSGGQETQYF.

The V call is TRBV5-4, the J call TRBJ2-5; 9 bases are a match to TRBD2. Trimming at V came to 1 base and at J to 1 base, leaving 8 bases not matched to a gene. Germline loops: CDR1 SGHNT, CDR2 YYREEE (reference sequence). This CDR3 spans 17 amino acids. The CDR3 protein is CASSLFGAGGPQETQYF. CDR3 sequence (DNA): TGTGCCAGCAGCTTGTTTGGAGCGGGGGGACCCCAAGAGACCCAGTACTTC. The entire variable domain, with the rest obtained from reference TRBV5-4 and TRBJ2-5, is as follows: ETGVTQSPTHLIKTRGQQVTLRCSSQSGHNTVSWYQQALGQGPQFIFQYYREEENGRGNFPPRFSGLQFPNYSSELNVNALELDDSALYLCASSLFGAGGPQETQYFGPGTRLLVL.

The chain couples TRBV3-1 (or the pseudogene TRBV3-2) to TRBJ1-1, with a possible D match to TRBD1 (5 bases). Deletions cut 3 bases from V and 5 bases from J, with 16 bases between. Germline V CDR1 and CDR2: LGHDT, YNNKEL (reference sequence). The CDR3 extends over 15 amino acids. CDR3 region: CASSHSGGMVTEAFF. The DNA for the CDR3 is TGTGCCAGCAGCCATTCGGGGGGTATGGTGACTGAAGCTTTCTTT.

The J gene is TRBJ1-1, the V gene TRBV14, with TRBD1 as a possible D gene (5 bases). Trimming removed 3 bases from V and 4 bases from J, with 15 bases in between. CDR1 and CDR2 (germline): SGHDN, FVKESK. This CDR3 spans 15 amino acids. The CDR3 sequence: CASSQAGGSGTEAFF. The CDR3 bases are TGTGCCAGCAGCCAGGCTGGGGGGTCTGGCACTGAAGCTTTCTTT.

V is TRBV4-1 and J is TRBJ1-5; a weak D match, TRBD1 (5 bases). Germline CDR1 and CDR2: MGHRA and YSYEKL. The CDR3 totals 16 residues. V was clipped by 3 bases and J by 0 bases, with 12 bases between them. In nucleotides, the CDR3 is TGCGCCAGCAGCCATGTGGGACTATCTAGCAATCAGCCCCAGCATTTT. Protein product: CASSHVGLSSNQPQHF.

This clone has only one observation. V is TRBV10-3 and J is TRBJ1-2; 12 positions match TRBD1. With V trimmed by 3 bases and J by 4 bases, 12 bases remained unmatched. CDR1 ENHRY and CDR2 SYGVKD come from the germline V gene. This CDR3 is built from 18 residues. The CDR3 protein is CAISEKRDRGPSSYGYTF. CDR3 in DNA: TGTGCCATCAGTGAAAAACGGGACAGGGGGCCCAGCAGCTATGGCTACACCTTC.

This clone has only a few counts. The gene calls are TRBV18 and TRBJ2-3; D might be TRBD2 (5 bases). CDR1 and CDR2 (germline): KGHSH, LQKENI. Between the trimmed V and J ends, which lost 5 bases and 3 bases, there was a span of 9 bases. The length of the CDR3 is 13 residues. The CDR3 spells CASSKPGTDTQYF. CDR3 bases: TGTGCCAGCTCAAAGCCGGGGACAGATACGCAGTATTTT.

The chain joins TRBV19 to TRBJ1-5; D unclear. Trimming shortened V by 6 bases and J by 0 bases, and 12 bases separated the two germline ends. CDR3 size: 15 residues. Germline CDR1 and CDR2: LNHDA and SQIVND (reference sequence). The CDR3 bases are TGTGCCAGTAGACCTGACAATTATAGCAATCAGCCCCAGCATTTT. It codes for CASRPDNYSNQPQHF.

In DNA, the CDR3 is TGTGCCAGTACGGGTCCAGCTGAAGCTTTCTTT. Translating it yields CASTGPAEAFF. The V call is TRBV19, the J call TRBJ1-1; D not certain. CDR1 and CDR2 (germline): LNHDA, SQIVND (reference sequence). Trimming shortened V by 7 bases and J by 6 bases, and 9 bases separated the two germline ends. There are 11 residues in the CDR3. Looking up the rest from reference TRBV19 and TRBJ1-1 gives the full variable domain: DGGITQSPKYLFRKEGQNVTLSCEQNLNHDAMYWYRQDPGQGLRLIYYSQIVNDFQKGDIAEGYSVSREKKESFPLTVTSAQKNPTAFYLCASTGPAEAFFGQGTRLTVV.

The chain combines TRBV6-5 with TRBJ1-1; TRBD1 matches 9 bases. The trim removed 2 bases at V and 5 bases at J, leaving 6 bases unmatched. Germline loops: CDR1 MNHEY, CDR2 SVGAGI. This CDR3 has 15 residues. In nucleotides, the CDR3 is TGTGCCAGCAGTTACCTACAGGGGGCGGGTACTGAAGCTTTCTTT. Translation: CASSYLQGAGTEAFF.